The 2 T cell receptor beta chains below were found in one sample sequenced in a study of blood T cell repertoires in COVID-19. Profiled with immunoSEQ multiplex PCR; TCRdb holds only in-frame clones, not every one. The data show some 360,000 clones, around 90% seen once. Sequencing was carried out using peripheral blood. These receptors came from an older woman with COVID-19, enrolled during active disease.

This chain joins TRBV3-1 (or the pseudogene TRBV3-2) and TRBJ2-1, with 9 positions matching TRBD2. The germline V gene has CDR1 LGHDT and CDR2 YNNKEL (reference sequence). Trimming at V came to 1 base and at J to 10 bases, leaving 11 bases not matched to a gene. This CDR3 has 16 amino acids. The DNA of the CDR3 is TGTGCCAGCAGCCAAGGCCTTGGTTTGCGGGGGGGGGAGCAGTTCTTC. Amino acid sequence: CASSQGLGLRGGEQFF.

The genes are TRBV18 and TRBJ2-1, with 11 bases matching TRBD1. CDR3 length: 15 residues. V lost 4 bases to trimming and J lost 8 bases; unmatched junction nucleotides: 7. Germline V gene data show CDR1 as KGHSH and CDR2 as LQKENI. The CDR3 is CASSLGTGGFDEQFF. The CDR3 DNA reads as TGTGCCAGCTCACTGGGGACAGGGGGATTCGATGAGCAGTTCTTC.